This T cell receptor beta chain is from a study of T cell repertoires in cytomegalovirus infection. For the study at large: It was the public TCR beta signatures that indicated both CMV infection and matching HLA type. Study-level findings and limits: Dominating the ex vivo response were HLA-C-restricted CMV-specific TCR beta clonotypes.

MiXCR was run by TCRdb on the reads, yielding one entry per CDR3 protein. The sample shows about 920,000 distinct CDR3 sequences, approximately 30% of them seen only once. V shed 4 bases and J 0 bases; nucleotides not matched to a gene: 15. CDR3 length: 18 residues. With respect to this clonotype: As yet, its antigen is unknown.

Specimen: cultured CD8+ T cells from PBMCs, collected from culture after CMV antigen stimulation. The receptor was derived from a human donor in good health (CMV status not recorded). Some clones in this sample may be carry-over from other donors' samples. The rearrangement uses TRBV12-3 or TRBV12-4 and TRBJ2-7; TRBD1 matches 7 bases. The DNA for the CDR3 is TGTGCCAGCAGTTCTAGAATACGGACAGGCCTAAACTCCTACGAGCAGTACTTC. The encoded protein is CASSSRIRTGLNSYEQYF.